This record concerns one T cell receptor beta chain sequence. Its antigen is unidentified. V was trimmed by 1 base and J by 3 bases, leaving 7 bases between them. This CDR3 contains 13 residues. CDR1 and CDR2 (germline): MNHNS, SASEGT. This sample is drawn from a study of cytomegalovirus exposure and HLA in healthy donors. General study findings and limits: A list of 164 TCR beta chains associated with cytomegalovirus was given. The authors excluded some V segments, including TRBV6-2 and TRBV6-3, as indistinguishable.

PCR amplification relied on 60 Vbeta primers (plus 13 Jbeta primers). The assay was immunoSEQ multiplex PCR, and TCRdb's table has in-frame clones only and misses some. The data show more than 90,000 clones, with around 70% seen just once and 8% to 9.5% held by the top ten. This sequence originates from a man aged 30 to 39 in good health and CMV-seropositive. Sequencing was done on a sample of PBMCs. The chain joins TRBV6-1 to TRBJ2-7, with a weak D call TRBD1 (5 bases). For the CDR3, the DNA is TGTGCCAGCAGTGAAGTAGGGGACTACGAGCAGTACTTC. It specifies CASSEVGDYEQYF.